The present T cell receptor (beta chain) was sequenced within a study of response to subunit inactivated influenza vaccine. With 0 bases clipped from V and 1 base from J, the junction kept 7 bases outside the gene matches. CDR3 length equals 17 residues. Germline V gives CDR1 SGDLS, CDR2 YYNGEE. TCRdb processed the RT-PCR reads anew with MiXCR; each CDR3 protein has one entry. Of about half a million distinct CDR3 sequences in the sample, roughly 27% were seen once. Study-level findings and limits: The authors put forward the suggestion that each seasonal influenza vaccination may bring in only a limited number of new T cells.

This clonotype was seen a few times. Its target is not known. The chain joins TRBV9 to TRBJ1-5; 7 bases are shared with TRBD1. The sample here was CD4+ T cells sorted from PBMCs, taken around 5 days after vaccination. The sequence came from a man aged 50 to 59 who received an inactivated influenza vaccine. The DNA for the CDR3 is TGTGCCAGCAGCGTAGTAGGCAGGGGGTACAGCAATCAGCCCCAGCATTTT. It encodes CASSVVGRGYSNQPQHF.